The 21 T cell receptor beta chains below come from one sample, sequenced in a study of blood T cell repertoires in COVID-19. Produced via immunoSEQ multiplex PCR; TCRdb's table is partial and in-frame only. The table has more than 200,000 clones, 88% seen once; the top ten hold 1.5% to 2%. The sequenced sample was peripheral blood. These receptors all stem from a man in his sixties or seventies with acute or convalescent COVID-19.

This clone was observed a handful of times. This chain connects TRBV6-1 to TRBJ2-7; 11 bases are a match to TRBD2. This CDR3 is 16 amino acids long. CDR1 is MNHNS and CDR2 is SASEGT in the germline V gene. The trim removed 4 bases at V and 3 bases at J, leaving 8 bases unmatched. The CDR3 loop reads CASSAFRLAGNYEQYF. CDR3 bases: TGTGCCAGCAGTGCCTTTAGACTAGCGGGGAACTACGAGCAGTACTTC.

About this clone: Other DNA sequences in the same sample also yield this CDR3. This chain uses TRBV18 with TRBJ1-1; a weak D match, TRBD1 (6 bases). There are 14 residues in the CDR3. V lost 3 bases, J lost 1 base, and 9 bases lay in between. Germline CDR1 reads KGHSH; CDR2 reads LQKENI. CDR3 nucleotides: TGTGCCAGCTCACCCGGACAGACGAACACTGAAGCTTTCTTT. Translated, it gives CASSPGQTNTEAFF.

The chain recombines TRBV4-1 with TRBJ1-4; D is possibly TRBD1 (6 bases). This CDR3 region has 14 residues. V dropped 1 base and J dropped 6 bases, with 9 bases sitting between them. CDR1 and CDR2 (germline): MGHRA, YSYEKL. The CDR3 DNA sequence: TGCGCCAGCAGCCAAGGGCAGGGGTATGAAAAACTGTTTTTT. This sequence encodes CASSQGQGYEKLFF.

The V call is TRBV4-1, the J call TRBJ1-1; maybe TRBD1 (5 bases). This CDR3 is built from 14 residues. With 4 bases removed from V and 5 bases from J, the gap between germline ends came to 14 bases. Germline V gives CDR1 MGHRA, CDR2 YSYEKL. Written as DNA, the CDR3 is TGCGCCAGCAGCCGGTGGGGGGGAAAAACTGAAGCTTTCTTT. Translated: CASSRWGGKTEAFF.

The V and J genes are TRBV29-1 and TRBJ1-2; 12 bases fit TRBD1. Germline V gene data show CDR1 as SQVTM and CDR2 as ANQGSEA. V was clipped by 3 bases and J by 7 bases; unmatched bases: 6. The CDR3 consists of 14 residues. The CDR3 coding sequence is TGCAGCGTTGATTACGGGACAGGGGGCAGTGGCTACACCTTC. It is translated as CSVDYGTGGSGYTF. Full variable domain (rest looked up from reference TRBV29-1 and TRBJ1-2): SAVISQKPSRDICQRGTSLTIQCQVDSQVTMMFWYRQQPGQSLTLIATANQGSEATYESGFVIDKFPISRPNLTFSTLTVSNMSPEDSSIYLCSVDYGTGGSGYTFGSGTRLTVV.

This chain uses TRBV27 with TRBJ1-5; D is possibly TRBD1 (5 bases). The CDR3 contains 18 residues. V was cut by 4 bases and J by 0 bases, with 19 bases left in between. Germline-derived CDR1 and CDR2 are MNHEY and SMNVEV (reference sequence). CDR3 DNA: TGTGCCAGCAGTTCCAGCCTGCTACAGGACTATAGCAATCAGCCCCAGCATTTT. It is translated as CASSSSLLQDYSNQPQHF.

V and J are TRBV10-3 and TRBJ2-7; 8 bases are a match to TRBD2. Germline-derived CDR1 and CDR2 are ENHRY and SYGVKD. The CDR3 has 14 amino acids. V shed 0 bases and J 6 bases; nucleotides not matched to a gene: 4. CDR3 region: CAISESRGGSEQYF. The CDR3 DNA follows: TGTGCCATCAGTGAGTCCCGCGGGGGGTCCGAGCAGTACTTC.

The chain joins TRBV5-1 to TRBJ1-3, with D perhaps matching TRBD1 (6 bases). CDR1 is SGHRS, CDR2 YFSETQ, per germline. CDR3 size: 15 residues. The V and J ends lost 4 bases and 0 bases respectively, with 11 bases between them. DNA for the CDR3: TGCGCCAGCAGCCTGGGGGCAGGCTCTGGAAACACCATATATTTT. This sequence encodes CASSLGAGSGNTIYF.

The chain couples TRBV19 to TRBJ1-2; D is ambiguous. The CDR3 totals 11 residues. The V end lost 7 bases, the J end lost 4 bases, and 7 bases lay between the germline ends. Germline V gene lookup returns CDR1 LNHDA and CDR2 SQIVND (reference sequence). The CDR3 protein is CASNARYGYTF. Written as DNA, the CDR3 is TGTGCCAGTAATGCGCGCTATGGCTACACCTTC.

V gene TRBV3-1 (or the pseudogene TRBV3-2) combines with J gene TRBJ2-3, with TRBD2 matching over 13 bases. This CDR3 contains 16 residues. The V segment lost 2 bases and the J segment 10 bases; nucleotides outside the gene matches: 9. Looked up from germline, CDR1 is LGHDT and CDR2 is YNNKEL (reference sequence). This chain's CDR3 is CASSQHGTSGVSAQYF. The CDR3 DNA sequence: TGTGCCAGCAGCCAACACGGGACTAGCGGGGTTTCGGCGCAGTATTTT.

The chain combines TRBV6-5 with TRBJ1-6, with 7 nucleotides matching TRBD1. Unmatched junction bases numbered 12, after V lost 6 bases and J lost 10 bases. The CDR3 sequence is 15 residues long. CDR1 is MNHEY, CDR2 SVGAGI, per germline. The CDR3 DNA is TGTGCCAGCAGCTCGACAGGGAGCGGATCATCACCCCTCCACTTT. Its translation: CASSSTGSGSSPLHF.

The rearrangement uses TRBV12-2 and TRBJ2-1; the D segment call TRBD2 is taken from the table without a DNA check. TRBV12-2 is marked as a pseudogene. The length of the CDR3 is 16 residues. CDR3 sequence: CASRFNSGRGLNEQFF. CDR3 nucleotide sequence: TGTGCAAGTCGCTTTAATAGCGGGAGGGGCCTCAATGAGCAGTTCTTC.

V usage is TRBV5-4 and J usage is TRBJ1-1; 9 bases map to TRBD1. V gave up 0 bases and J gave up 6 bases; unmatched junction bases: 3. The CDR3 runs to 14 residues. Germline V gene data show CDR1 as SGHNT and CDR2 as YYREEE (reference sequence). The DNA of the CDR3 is TGTGCCAGCAGCTTGGACAGGGGGCGCGCTGAAGCTTTCTTT. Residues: CASSLDRGRAEAFF. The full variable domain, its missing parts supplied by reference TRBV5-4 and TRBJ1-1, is ETGVTQSPTHLIKTRGQQVTLRCSSQSGHNTVSWYQQALGQGPQFIFQYYREEENGRGNFPPRFSGLQFPNYSSELNVNALELDDSALYLCASSLDRGRAEAFFGQGTRLTVV.

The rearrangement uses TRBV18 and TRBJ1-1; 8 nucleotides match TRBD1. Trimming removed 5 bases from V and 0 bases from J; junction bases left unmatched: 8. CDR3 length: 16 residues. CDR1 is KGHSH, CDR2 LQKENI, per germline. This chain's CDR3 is CASSYDRGIMNTEAFF. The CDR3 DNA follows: TGTGCCAGCTCATACGACAGGGGAATCATGAACACTGAAGCTTTCTTT.

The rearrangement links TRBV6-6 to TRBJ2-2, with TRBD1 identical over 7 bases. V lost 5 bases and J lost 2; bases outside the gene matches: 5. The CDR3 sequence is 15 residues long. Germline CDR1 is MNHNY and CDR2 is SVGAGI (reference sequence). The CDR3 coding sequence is TGTGCCAGCAGTACGGACAGGCGCAACACCGGGGAGCTGTTTTTT. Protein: CASSTDRRNTGELFF.

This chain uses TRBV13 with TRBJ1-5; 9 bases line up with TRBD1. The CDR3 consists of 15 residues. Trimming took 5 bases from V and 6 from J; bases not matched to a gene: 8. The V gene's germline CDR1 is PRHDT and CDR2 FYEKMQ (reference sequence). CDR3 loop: CASSQGQGRVQPQHF. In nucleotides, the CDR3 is TGTGCCAGCAGCCAGGGACAGGGTCGGGTTCAGCCCCAGCATTTT.

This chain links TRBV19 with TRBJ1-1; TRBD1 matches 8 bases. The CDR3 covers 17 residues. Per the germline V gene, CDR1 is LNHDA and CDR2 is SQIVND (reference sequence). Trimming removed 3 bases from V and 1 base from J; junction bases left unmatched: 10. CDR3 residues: CASSMTGAARTNTEAFF. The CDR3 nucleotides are TGTGCCAGTAGTATGACAGGGGCGGCTCGAACGAACACTGAAGCTTTCTTT.

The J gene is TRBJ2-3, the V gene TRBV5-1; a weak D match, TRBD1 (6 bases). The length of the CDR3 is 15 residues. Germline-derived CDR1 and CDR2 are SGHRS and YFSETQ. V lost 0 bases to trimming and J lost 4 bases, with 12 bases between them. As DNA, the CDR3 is TGCGCCAGCAGCTTGGCTATCAGGGGTTCAGATACGCAGTATTTT. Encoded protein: CASSLAIRGSDTQYF.

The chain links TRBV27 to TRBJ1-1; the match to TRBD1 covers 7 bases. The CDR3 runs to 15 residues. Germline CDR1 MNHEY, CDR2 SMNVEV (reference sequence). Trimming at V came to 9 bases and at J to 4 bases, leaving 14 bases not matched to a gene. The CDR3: CASVKIRTGGTEAFF. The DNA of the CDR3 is TGTGCCAGTGTAAAAATTAGGACAGGCGGCACTGAAGCTTTCTTT.

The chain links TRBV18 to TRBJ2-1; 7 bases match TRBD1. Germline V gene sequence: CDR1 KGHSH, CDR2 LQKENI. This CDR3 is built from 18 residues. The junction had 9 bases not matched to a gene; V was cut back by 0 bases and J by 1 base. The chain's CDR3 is CASSPPGTADRSYNEQFF. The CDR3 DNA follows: TGTGCCAGCTCACCACCGGGGACAGCAGATAGATCCTACAATGAGCAGTTCTTC.

CDR3 DNA: TGTGCCAGCAGCCCCGAGGGAGCCAACTACAATGAGCAGTTCTTC. Translation: CASSPEGANYNEQFF. The chain joins TRBV7-9 to TRBJ2-1; TRBD2 might be the D (5 bases). With 5 bases removed from V and 3 bases from J, the gap between germline ends came to 14 bases. There are 15 residues in the CDR3. CDR1 SEHNR and CDR2 FQNEAQ come from the germline V gene (reference sequence).